This entry describes one T cell receptor beta chain. The PCR had 60 Vbeta and 13 Jbeta primers. Sequencing used immunoSEQ multiplex PCR; TCRdb keeps in-frame clones, though not all of them. The table records roughly 80,000 clones, roughly 79% of them present only once. The data belong to a study of cytomegalovirus exposure and HLA in healthy donors. V shed 3 bases and J 5 bases; nucleotides not matched to a gene: 5. The CDR3 contains 13 residues. In germline, CDR1 is GTSNPN, CDR2 SVGIG (reference sequence). The receptor was derived from a woman in her 30s in good health and CMV-seronegative. The specimen sequenced was PBMCs. The gene calls are TRBV30 and TRBJ2-5; 8 bases align to TRBD2. In nucleotides, the CDR3 is TGTGCCTGGAGCCCTAGCGGGTTGGAGACCCAGTACTTC. Translated, it gives CAWSPSGLETQYF.